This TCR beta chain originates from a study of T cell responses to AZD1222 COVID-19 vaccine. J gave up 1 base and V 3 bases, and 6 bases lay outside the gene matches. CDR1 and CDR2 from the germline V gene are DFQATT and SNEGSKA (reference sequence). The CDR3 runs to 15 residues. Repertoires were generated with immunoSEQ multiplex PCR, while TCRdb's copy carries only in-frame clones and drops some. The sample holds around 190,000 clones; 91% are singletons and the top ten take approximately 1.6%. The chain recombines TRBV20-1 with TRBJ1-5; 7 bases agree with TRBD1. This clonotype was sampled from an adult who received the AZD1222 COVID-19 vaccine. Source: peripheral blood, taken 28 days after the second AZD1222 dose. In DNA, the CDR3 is TGCAGTGCTAGTGGAGGGGGCTTGAGCAATCAGCCCCAGCATTTT. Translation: CSASGGGLSNQPQHF.